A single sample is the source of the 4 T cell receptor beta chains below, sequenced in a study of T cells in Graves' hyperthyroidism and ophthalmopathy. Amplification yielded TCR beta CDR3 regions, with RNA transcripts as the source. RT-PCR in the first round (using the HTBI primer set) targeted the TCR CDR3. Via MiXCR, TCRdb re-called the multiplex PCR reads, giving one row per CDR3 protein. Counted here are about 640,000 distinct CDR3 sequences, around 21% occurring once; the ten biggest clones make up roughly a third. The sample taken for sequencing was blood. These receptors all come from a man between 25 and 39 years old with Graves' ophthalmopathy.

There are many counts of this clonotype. The CDR3 sequence: CASSLAPDHTEAFF. The CDR3, as DNA: TGTGCCAGCAGCTTAGCACCCGACCACACTGAAGCTTTCTTT. The chain recombines TRBV7-9 with TRBJ1-1; unclear D gene. This CDR3 contains 14 residues. V was cut by 0 bases and J by 3 bases, with 8 bases left in between. Germline values: CDR1 SEHNR, CDR2 FQNEAQ (reference sequence).

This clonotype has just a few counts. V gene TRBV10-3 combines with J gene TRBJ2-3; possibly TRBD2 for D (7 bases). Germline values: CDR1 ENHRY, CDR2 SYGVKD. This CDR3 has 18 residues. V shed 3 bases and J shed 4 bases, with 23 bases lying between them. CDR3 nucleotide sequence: TGTGCCATCAGTGATCCTAGGGGGAGGGAGTTAGGCGCAGATACGCAGTATTTT. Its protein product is CAISDPRGRELGADTQYF.

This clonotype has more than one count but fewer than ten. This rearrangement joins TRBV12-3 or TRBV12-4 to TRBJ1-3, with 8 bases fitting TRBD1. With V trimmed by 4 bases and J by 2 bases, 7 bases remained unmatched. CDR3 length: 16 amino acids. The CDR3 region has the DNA TGTGCCAGCAGTTCACCGCTACAGGGGGCTGGAAACACCATATATTTT. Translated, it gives CASSSPLQGAGNTIYF.

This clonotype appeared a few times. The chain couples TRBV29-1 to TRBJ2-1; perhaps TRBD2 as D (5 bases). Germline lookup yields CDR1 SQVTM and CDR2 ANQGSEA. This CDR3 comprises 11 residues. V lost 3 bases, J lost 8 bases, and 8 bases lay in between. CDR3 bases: TGCAGCGTTGATGTCGGGGATGAGCAGTTCTTC. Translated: CSVDVGDEQFF.